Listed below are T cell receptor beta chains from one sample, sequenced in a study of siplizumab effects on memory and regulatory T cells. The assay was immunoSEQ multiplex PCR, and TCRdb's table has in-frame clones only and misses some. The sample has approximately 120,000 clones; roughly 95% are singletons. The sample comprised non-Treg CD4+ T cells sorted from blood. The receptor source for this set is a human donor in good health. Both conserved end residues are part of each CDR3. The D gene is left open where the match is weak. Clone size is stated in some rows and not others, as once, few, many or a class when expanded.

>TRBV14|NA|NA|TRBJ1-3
CASSLTGSGNTIYF
TGTGCCAGCAGCCTCACAGGGTCTGGAAACACCATATATTTT
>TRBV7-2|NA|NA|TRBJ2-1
CASSPGDEQFF
TGTGCCAGCAGCCCAGGAGATGAGCAGTTCTTC
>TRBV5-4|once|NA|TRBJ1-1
CASSLAFQMNTEAFF
TGTGCCAGCAGCTTGGCCTTCCAGATGAACACTGAAGCTTTCTTT
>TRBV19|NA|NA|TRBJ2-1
CASRLGYRAPRLHEQFF
TGTGCCAGTAGATTGGGGTATCGTGCCCCGAGGTTGCATGAGCAGTTCTTC
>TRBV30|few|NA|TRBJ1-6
CAWSYLQGKSYNSPLHF
TGTGCCTGGAGCTACCTCCAGGGGAAATCCTATAATTCACCCCTCCACTTT
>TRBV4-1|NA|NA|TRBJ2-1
CASSRAGVRLVDNEQFF
TGCGCCAGCAGCCGGGCAGGGGTTCGTTTGGTTGACAATGAGCAGTTCTTC
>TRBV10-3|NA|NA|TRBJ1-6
CAISDGVVNSPLHF
TGTGCCATCAGTGACGGAGTTGTTAATTCACCCCTCCACTTT
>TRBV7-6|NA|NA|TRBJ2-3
CASSLNANADTQYF
TGTGCCAGCAGCTTAAACGCGAACGCAGATACGCAGTATTTT
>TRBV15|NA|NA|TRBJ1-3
CATFDIDSGNTIYF
TGTGCCACCTTCGACATAGACTCTGGAAACACCATATATTTT
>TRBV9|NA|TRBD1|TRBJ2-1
CASSPSTGYNEQFF
TGTGCCAGCAGCCCATCGACAGGGTATAATGAGCAGTTCTTC
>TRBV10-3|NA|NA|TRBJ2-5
CAISASGQARETQYF
TGTGCCATCAGTGCGTCGGGGCAAGCTAGAGAGACCCAGTACTTC
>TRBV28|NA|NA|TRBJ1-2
CASSLLQGFYGYTF
TGTGCCAGCAGTTTATTACAGGGTTTCTATGGCTACACCTTC
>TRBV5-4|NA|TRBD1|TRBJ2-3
CASSWGQGTDTQYF
TGTGCCAGCAGCTGGGGACAGGGCACAGATACGCAGTATTTT
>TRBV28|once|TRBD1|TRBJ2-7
CASRPGTATYEQYF
TGTGCCAGCAGACCCGGGACAGCGACCTACGAGCAGTACTTC
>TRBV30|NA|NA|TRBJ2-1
CAWRRGRSSYNEQFF
TGTGCCTGGAGGAGAGGGCGGAGCTCCTACAATGAGCAGTTCTTC
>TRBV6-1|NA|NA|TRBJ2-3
CASADFRTDTQYF
TGTGCCTCCGCGGACTTTCGCACAGATACGCAGTATTTT
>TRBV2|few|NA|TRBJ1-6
CASSEGLGGRPYNSPLHF
TGTGCCAGCAGTGAAGGGTTGGGGGGCAGACCCTATAATTCACCCCTCCACTTT
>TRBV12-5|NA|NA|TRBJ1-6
CASGLVRQANSWNSPLHF
TGTGCTAGTGGTTTGGTGCGGCAGGCCAATTCCTGGAATTCACCCCTCCACTTT
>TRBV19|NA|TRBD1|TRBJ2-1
CASNRDRGPSSYNEQFF
TGTGCCAGTAACCGGGACAGGGGGCCAAGCTCCTACAATGAGCAGTTCTTC
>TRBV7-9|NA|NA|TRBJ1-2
CASSLAGEREAEGYTF
TGTGCCAGCAGCTTAGCAGGAGAGAGGGAAGCGGAAGGCTACACCTTC
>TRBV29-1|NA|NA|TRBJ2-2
CSGGKWGGSGELFF
TGCAGCGGGGGGAAGTGGGGAGGTTCCGGGGAGCTGTTTTTT
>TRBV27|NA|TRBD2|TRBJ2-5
CASSFASGGGTQYF
TGTGCCAGCAGTTTCGCAAGCGGGGGCGGGACCCAGTACTTC
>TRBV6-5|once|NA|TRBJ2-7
CASSYSGVGAYEQYF
TGTGCCAGCAGTTACTCGGGGGTAGGCGCCTACGAGCAGTACTTC
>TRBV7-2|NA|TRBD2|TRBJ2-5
CASSLNGLAGEYF
TGTGCCAGCAGCCTAAATGGGCTAGCGGGGGAGTACTTC
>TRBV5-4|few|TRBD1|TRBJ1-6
CASSQTGGAWNSPLHF
TGTGCCAGCAGCCAAACAGGGGGCGCTTGGAATTCACCCCTCCACTTT
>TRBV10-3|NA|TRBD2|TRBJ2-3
CAISSWTSGGTTDTQYF
TGTGCCATCAGTTCCTGGACTAGCGGGGGCACCACAGATACGCAGTATTTT
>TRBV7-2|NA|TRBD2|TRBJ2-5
CASSLSGGPAETQYF
TGTGCCAGCAGCCTCTCGGGGGGGCCGGCGGAGACCCAGTACTTC
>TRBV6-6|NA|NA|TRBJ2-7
CASSYPGTYEQYF
TGTGCCAGCAGTTACCCAGGTACCTACGAGCAGTACTTC
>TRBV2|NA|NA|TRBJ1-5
CASSDRAGNQPQHF
TGTGCCAGCAGTGATCGAGCAGGGAATCAGCCCCAGCATTTT
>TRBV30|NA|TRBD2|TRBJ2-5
CAWTVPLWAGVGETQYF
TGTGCCTGGACCGTCCCCCTTTGGGCGGGGGTAGGTGAGACCCAGTACTTC
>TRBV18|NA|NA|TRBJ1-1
CASSTWVGPEAFF
TGTGCCAGCTCCACCTGGGTGGGGCCTGAAGCTTTCTTT
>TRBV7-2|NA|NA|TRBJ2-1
CASSLLWRGDYNEQFF
TGTGCCAGCAGCTTATTATGGCGGGGAGATTACAATGAGCAGTTCTTC
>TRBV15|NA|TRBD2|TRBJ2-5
CATSAERGLAGGRETQYF
TGTGCCACCAGCGCTGAGAGGGGACTAGCGGGGGGTCGGGAGACCCAGTACTTC
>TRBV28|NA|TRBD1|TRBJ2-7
CASSSGQASPGQYF
TGTGCCAGCAGTTCGGGACAGGCCTCACCCGGGCAGTACTTC
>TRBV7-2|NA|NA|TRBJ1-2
CASSLEASYGYTF
TGTGCCAGCAGCTTAGAGGCCTCCTATGGCTACACTTTC
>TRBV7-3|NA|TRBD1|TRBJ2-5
CASSHRDRGGQETQYF
TGTGCCAGCAGCCACCGGGACAGGGGAGGGCAAGAGACCCAGTACTTC
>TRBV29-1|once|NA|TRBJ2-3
CSVVGRLTDTQYF
TGCAGCGTTGTGGGACGGCTCACAGATACGCAGTATTTT
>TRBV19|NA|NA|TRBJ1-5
CATQNLDQPQHF
TGTGCCACTCAGAACCTCGATCAGCCCCAGCATTTT
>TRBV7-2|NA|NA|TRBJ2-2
CASSFVGGSNTGELFF
TGTGCCAGCAGCTTCGTTGGGGGGAGCAACACCGGGGAGCTGTTTTTT
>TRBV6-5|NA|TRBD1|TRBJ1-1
CASSYTYTGVNTEAFF
TGTGCCAGCAGTTACACTTACACAGGGGTGAACACTGAAGCTTTCTTT
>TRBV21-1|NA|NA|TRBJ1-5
CASSGRQRKSNQPQHF
TGTGCCAGCAGCGGACGACAGAGGAAGAGCAATCAGCCCCAGCATTTT
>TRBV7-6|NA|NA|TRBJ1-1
CASSSRAPRGMNTEAFF
TGTGCCAGCAGCTCTAGGGCTCCGAGAGGGATGAACACTGAAGCTTTCTTT
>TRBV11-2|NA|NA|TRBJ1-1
CASRRIRNTEAFF
TGTGCCAGCAGACGAATCAGGAACACTGAAGCTTTCTTT
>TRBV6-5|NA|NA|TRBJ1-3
CASSYGNTIYF
TGTGCCAGCAGTTACGGAAACACCATATATTTT
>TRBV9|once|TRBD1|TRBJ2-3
CASSVRQGGTDTQYF
TGTGCCAGCAGCGTACGGCAGGGGGGCACAGATACGCAGTATTTT
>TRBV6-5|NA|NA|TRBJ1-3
CASRSQGGGNTIYF
TGTGCCAGCAGGTCCCAGGGTGGCGGAAACACCATATATTTT
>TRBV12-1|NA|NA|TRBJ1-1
CASSPAAEAFF
TGTGCCAGCAGCCCCGCCGCTGAAGCTTTCTTT
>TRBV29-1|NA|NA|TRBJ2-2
CSVPPQAGSGELFF
TGCAGCGTGCCGCCGCAAGCTGGGTCCGGGGAGCTGTTTTTT
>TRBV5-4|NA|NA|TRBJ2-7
CASSLEGQPYEQYF
TGTGCCAGCAGCTTGGAGGGGCAGCCCTACGAGCAGTACTTC
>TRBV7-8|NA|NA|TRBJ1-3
CASSFAGGNTIYF
TGTGCCAGCAGCTTTGCGGGCGGAAACACCATATATTTT
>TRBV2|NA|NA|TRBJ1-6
CASVEVDPNSPLHF
TGTGCCAGCGTCGAGGTCGACCCAAATTCACCCCTCCACTTT
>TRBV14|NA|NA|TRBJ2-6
CASSQDLSSGANVLTF
TGTGCCAGCAGCCAAGATCTATCCTCTGGGGCCAACGTCCTGACTTTC
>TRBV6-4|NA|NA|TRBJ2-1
CASSDSQASSYNEQFF
TGTGCCAGCAGTGACTCCCAGGCGAGCTCCTACAATGAGCAGTTCTTC
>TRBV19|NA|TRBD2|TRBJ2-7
CASSSTPGLAGYAEQYF
TGTGCCAGTAGTTCTACTCCGGGACTAGCGGGGTATGCCGAGCAGTACTTC
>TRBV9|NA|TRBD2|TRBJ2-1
CASSTTDQRGALNEQFF
TGTGCCAGCAGCACAACGGATCAGCGGGGGGCTCTCAATGAGCAGTTCTTC
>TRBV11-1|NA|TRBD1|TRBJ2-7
CASTGTGGHEQYF
TGTGCCAGCACCGGGACAGGGGGACACGAGCAGTACTTC
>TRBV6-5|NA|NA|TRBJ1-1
CASSYKGGTEAFF
TGTGCCAGCAGTTACAAGGGTGGTACTGAAGCTTTCTTT
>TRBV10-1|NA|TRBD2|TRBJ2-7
CASSEKTSGYEQYF
TGCGCCAGCAGTGAAAAGACTAGCGGATACGAGCAGTACTTC